This T cell receptor (beta chain) was sequenced in a study of CD8+ T cells in alopecia areata. Background on the study: Among treated patients, oral tofacitinib was administered at 5 to 10 mg twice daily.

Trimming stripped 0 bases from V and 6 bases from J, with 16 bases between. This CDR3 comprises 16 residues. Germline assignment: CDR1 LGHNA and CDR2 YSLEER. Lesional scalp tissue (obtained by punch biopsy) and peripheral blood were collected from alopecia areata patients. This clone has a handful of counts. Its target is unknown. RNA was isolated and reverse transcribed to cDNA, the sequencing template. The repertoire was sequenced with immunoSEQ multiplex PCR; TCRdb's copy has only in-frame clones and lacks some. The sample shows about 5,900 clones, 50% to 75% of them seen only once. Study-wide results and limits: Whereas mice showed it more clearly, TCR sharing across patients was murkier, possibly because of HLA. An increase in clonality over normal scalp was evident in lesional scalp, especially alopecia totalis/universalis.

The rearrangement uses TRBV4-3 and TRBJ2-3; either TRBD1 or TRBD2 may supply D (5 bases each). This clonotype was obtained from a human donor with alopecia areata. Material: skin. This CDR3 reads CASSQEGTLEFDTQYF. CDR3 sequence (DNA): TGCGCCAGCAGCCAAGAGGGGACGCTCGAATTCGATACGCAGTATTTT.